This T cell receptor (beta chain) was obtained from a study of blood T cells in healthy people across ages. General study results and limits: The study found more naive CD4+ cells and higher diversity in long-lived than aged donors.

The donors, aged about 6 to 90, were healthy Caucasians from Russia. Isolating PBMCs gave at least 7 million of these cells per sample. Turning to this clonotype: Antigen unknown.

Germline CDR1 MGHRA, CDR2 YSYEKL. The CDR3 consists of 18 residues. Between the trimmed V and J ends, which lost 3 bases and 2 bases, there was a span of 17 bases. A second 7 to 11 cycle PCR used barcoded and J-beta primers. TCRdb re-derived calls from the 5' RACE reads in MiXCR, one entry per CDR3 protein. The repertoire has roughly 1.6 million distinct CDR3 sequences, roughly a third of them found once; the top ten carry approximately 10%. This chain links TRBV4-1 with TRBJ1-6; D perhaps matches TRBD1 (5 bases). The TCR sequence derives from a woman in her 30s in good health. Sequences were obtained from blood. The CDR3 DNA reads TGCGCCAGCAGCCAGGAGGGGTCTGGGATCACCTATAATTCACCCCTCCACTTT. Amino acids: CASSQEGSGITYNSPLHF.